This passage covers 19 T cell receptor beta chains from one sample sequenced in a study of blood T cell repertoires in COVID-19. The data were produced by immunoSEQ multiplex PCR, yet TCRdb's version contains in-frame clones alone and is incomplete. The table lists approximately 330,000 clones, about 86% of them singletons, with approximately 4.6% in the top ten. Sequenced sample: PBMCs or T cells enriched from blood (not recorded which). The receptors come from a woman aged 40 to 55 with acute COVID-19.

CDR3 coding DNA: TGCGCCAGCAGTGAAGGCAGGGTCGATGAAGCTTTCTTT. Residues: CASSEGRVDEAFF. J is TRBJ1-1 and V is TRBV10-1; possibly TRBD1 for D (5 bases). The CDR3 is 13 amino acids. V was pared by 3 bases and J by 7 bases, with 12 bases between. The germline V gene has CDR1 WNHNN and CDR2 SYGVQD (reference sequence).

The genes are TRBV19 and TRBJ1-4; D gene ambiguous. The CDR3 totals 14 residues. In germline, CDR1 is LNHDA, CDR2 SQIVND (reference sequence). V was pared by 2 bases and J by 0 bases, with 4 bases between. The CDR3: CASSIRATNEKLFF. CDR3 DNA sequence: TGTGCCAGTAGTATAAGAGCAACTAATGAAAAACTGTTTTTT.

This chain joins TRBV3-1 (or the pseudogene TRBV3-2) and TRBJ2-1; 7 nucleotides agree with TRBD2. From germline, CDR1 is LGHDT and CDR2 YNNKEL (reference sequence). The V and J ends lost 3 bases and 5 bases, in that order; junction bases with no gene match: 7. This CDR3 has 15 amino acids. CDR3 in amino acids: CASSQTGGGDNEQFF. For the CDR3, the DNA is TGTGCCAGCAGCCAGACGGGGGGAGGGGACAATGAGCAGTTCTTC.

This chain joins TRBV12-5 and TRBJ2-7; tentatively, D is TRBD1 (6 bases). This CDR3 region has 16 residues. V shed 2 bases and J shed 3 bases, with 17 bases lying between them. CDR1 is LGHNT, CDR2 FRNRAP, per germline. The CDR3 bases are TGTGCTAGTGGTTTGTTTGGGACAAGCGTACACTACGAGCAGTACTTC. Its protein is CASGLFGTSVHYEQYF.

The rearrangement links TRBV19 to TRBJ2-7; 11 bases line up with TRBD2. The CDR3 has 14 residues. The V segment lost 5 bases and the J segment 3 bases; nucleotides outside the gene matches: 3. Germline V gene data show CDR1 as LNHDA and CDR2 as SQIVND (reference sequence). CDR3 protein: CASSRLAGGYEQYF. The CDR3 DNA reads as TGTGCCAGTAGTCGTCTAGCGGGGGGCTACGAGCAGTACTTC.

This chain joins TRBV18 and TRBJ2-1, with 8 bases lining up with TRBD2. The length of the CDR3 is 14 residues. Looked up from germline, CDR1 is KGHSH and CDR2 is LQKENI. V shed 2 bases and J 13 bases; nucleotides not matched to a gene: 10. The CDR3: CASSPRTSNEDQFF. CDR3 nucleotide sequence: TGTGCCAGCTCACCAAGGACTAGCAACGAAGACCAGTTCTTC.

The gene calls are TRBV27 and TRBJ2-1; 8 bases agree with TRBD2. The V segment lost 1 base and the J segment 5 bases; nucleotides outside the gene matches: 4. The CDR3 covers 15 residues. The germline gives CDR1 MNHEY, CDR2 SMNVEV (reference sequence). This CDR3 reads CASSLFSGRNNEQFF. The CDR3 nucleotides are TGTGCCAGCAGTTTATTCAGCGGGAGAAACAATGAGCAGTTCTTC.

This clone was picked up one time. This chain joins TRBV18 and TRBJ2-1; 7 bases are shared with TRBD1. Germline lookup yields CDR1 KGHSH and CDR2 LQKENI. This CDR3 region has 13 residues. V was pared by 6 bases and J by 5 bases, with 4 bases of the junction left unmatched. The CDR3 spells CASSHGTDNEQFF. As DNA, the CDR3 is TGTGCCAGCTCCCATGGGACAGACAATGAGCAGTTCTTC.

The V call is TRBV4-3, the J call TRBJ2-7, with D possibly being TRBD2 (5 bases). This CDR3 has 16 residues. Trimming removed 1 base from V and 2 bases from J, with 15 bases in between. The germline V gene has CDR1 LGHNA and CDR2 YSLEER. The chain's CDR3 is CASSQVGRGSPYEQYF. The CDR3 coding sequence is TGCGCCAGCAGCCAAGTAGGACGGGGAAGCCCCTACGAGCAGTACTTC.

V and J are TRBV19 and TRBJ1-4; 11 positions agree with TRBD1. The length of the CDR3 is 16 residues. V shed 8 bases and J 0 bases; nucleotides not matched to a gene: 5. The V gene's germline CDR1 is LNHDA and CDR2 SQIVND (reference sequence). CDR3 nucleotides: TGTGCCAGTCGGGACAGGGGGAGGTCAACTAATGAAAAACTGTTTTTT. Its translation is CASRDRGRSTNEKLFF.

This clone showed up just once. The same CDR3 is also encoded by other DNA sequences in this sample. The J gene is TRBJ2-7, the V gene TRBV18; D is undetermined. The CDR3 runs 14 residues. The V end was cut by 3 bases, the J end by 4 bases, with 13 bases between. Looked up from germline, CDR1 is KGHSH and CDR2 is LQKENI. The CDR3 DNA is TGTGCCAGCTCACCTTTAGTAAGTTCGTACGAGCAGTACTTC. As protein: CASSPLVSSYEQYF.

The chain links TRBV5-1 to TRBJ1-2, with 10 nucleotides matching TRBD1. CDR1 and CDR2 (germline): SGHRS, YFSETQ. The V segment lost 4 bases and the J segment 8 bases; nucleotides outside the gene matches: 5. The CDR3 is made up of 13 amino acids. CDR3 protein: CASSVGTGDGYTF. CDR3 DNA sequence: TGCGCCAGCAGCGTTGGGACAGGGGACGGCTACACCTTC.

The chain is built from TRBV7-2 and TRBJ2-7, with 7 bases fitting TRBD1. The CDR3 contains 15 residues. Germline CDR1 SGHTA, CDR2 FQGNSA. V lost 5 bases, J lost 0 bases, and 7 bases stayed unmatched. The CDR3 DNA reads TGTGCCAGCAGCCAACAACAGGGGTTCTCCTACGAGCAGTACTTC. It codes for CASSQQQGFSYEQYF. Variable domain in full (rest from reference TRBV7-2 and TRBJ2-7): GAGVSQSPSNKVTEKGKDVELRCDPISGHTALYWYRQSLGQGLEFLIYFQGNSAPDKSGLPSDRFSAERTGGSVSTLTIQRTQQEDSAVYLCASSQQQGFSYEQYFGPGTRLTVT.

For the CDR3, the DNA is TGTGCCAGTATGAGACGCGGGGCTCTCAATCAGCCCCAGCATTTT. It encodes CASMRRGALNQPQHF. The chain couples TRBV19 to TRBJ1-5; tentative D call: TRBD1 (5 bases). The V end lost 7 bases, the J end lost 3 bases, and 16 bases lay between the germline ends. Germline loops: CDR1 LNHDA, CDR2 SQIVND (reference sequence). This CDR3 contains 15 residues.

V is TRBV3-1 (or the pseudogene TRBV3-2) and J is TRBJ2-5; D is perhaps TRBD2 (6 bases). Trimming shortened V by 4 bases and J by 2 bases, and 11 bases separated the two germline ends. Germline loops: CDR1 LGHDT, CDR2 YNNKEL (reference sequence). The CDR3 totals 14 residues. The DNA for the CDR3 is TGTGCCAGCAGCCTTCGGACTAATCAAGAGACCCAGTACTTC. Translation: CASSLRTNQETQYF.

Here the CDR3 reads CATSPGGTYYEQYF. The DNA for the CDR3 is TGTGCCACAAGCCCTGGGGGGACCTACTACGAGCAGTACTTC. V and J are TRBV24-1 and TRBJ2-7, with D possibly TRBD2 on 6 matching bases. This CDR3 has 14 residues. V dropped 10 bases and J dropped 3 bases, with 18 bases sitting between them. The germline V gene encodes CDR1 KGHDR and CDR2 SFDVKD.

The chain links TRBV4-2 to TRBJ2-2; 8 bases map to TRBD2. Germline loops: CDR1 LGHNA, CDR2 YNFKEQ. This CDR3 comprises 16 residues. The ends lost 4 bases at V and 4 bases at J; junction bases unmatched: 8. The chain's CDR3 is CASSLTGTSSTGELFF. CDR3 nucleotide sequence: TGTGCCAGCAGCCTAACCGGGACTAGTTCCACCGGGGAGCTGTTTTTT.

The rearrangement uses TRBV5-6 and TRBJ2-6; perhaps TRBD2 as D (7 bases). The length of the CDR3 is 17 residues. The germline gives CDR1 SGHDT, CDR2 YYEEEE. The V gene lost 4 bases and the J gene lost 2 bases, with 16 bases spanning the gap. Here the CDR3 DNA reads TGTGCCAGCAGCCCGCGGGCGGGGGCGCCTGGGGCCAACGTCCTGACTTTC. It translates to CASSPRAGAPGANVLTF.

J is TRBJ2-2 and V is TRBV7-3; 7 nucleotides agree with TRBD1. This CDR3 is 14 amino acids long. J was trimmed by 1 base and V by 10 bases; bases with no gene match: 6. Germline CDR1 SGHTA, CDR2 FQGTGA. The CDR3 region has the DNA TGTGCCACCAGGGGGAGTGGGAACACCGGGGAGCTGTTTTTT. This gives the protein CATRGSGNTGELFF.